This T cell receptor (beta chain) derives from a study of CD8 T cells in Susac syndrome. On the study more broadly: At the time of blood draw, patients with Susac syndrome were therapy-naive, receiving corticosteroids, or receiving intravenous immunoglobulin alone.

It was with random hexamers that roughly 0.45 to 1 ug RNA was reverse transcribed. TCRdb fed the immunoSEQ multiplex PCR reads into MiXCR, producing one record per CDR3 protein. Among about 240,000 distinct CDR3 sequences listed, roughly 95% were seen once. Notes on the study in general: The CD4+ T cell repertoires, which came from Susac syndrome patients, showed no sign of clonal expansion.

Germline V CDR1 and CDR2: GTSNPN, SVGIG (reference sequence). The trim removed 0 bases at V and 0 bases at J, leaving 8 bases unmatched. The CDR3 sequence is 16 residues long. As to this clonotype: Its specificity is not known.

V and J are TRBV30 and TRBJ2-7; 7 nucleotides match TRBD2. This sequence was found in a human donor with Susac syndrome. Sequencing used CD4+ T cells from PBMCs. CDR3 DNA sequence: TGTGCCTGGAGTGTTTGGGGGAGGGCCAACTCCTACGAGCAGTACTTC. As protein: CAWSVWGRANSYEQYF. Looking up the rest from reference TRBV30 and TRBJ2-7 gives the full variable domain: SQTIHQWPATLVQPVGSPLSLECTVEGTSNPNLYWYRQAAGRGLQLLFYSVGIGQISSEVPQNLSASRPQDRQFILSSKKLLLSDSGFYLCAWSVWGRANSYEQYFGPGTRLTVT.